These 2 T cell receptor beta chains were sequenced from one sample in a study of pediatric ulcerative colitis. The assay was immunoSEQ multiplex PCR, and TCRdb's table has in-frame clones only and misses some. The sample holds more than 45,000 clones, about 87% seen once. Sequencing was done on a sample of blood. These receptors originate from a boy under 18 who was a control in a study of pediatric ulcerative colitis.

The CDR3: CASSLADEQYF. CDR3 nucleotide sequence: TGTGCCAGCAGCTTAGCGGACGAGCAGTACTTC. V is TRBV7-6 and J is TRBJ2-7; D gene ambiguous. The CDR3 extends over 11 amino acids. The germline V gene has CDR1 SGHVS and CDR2 FNYEAQ. V dropped 0 bases and J dropped 5 bases, with 2 bases sitting between them.

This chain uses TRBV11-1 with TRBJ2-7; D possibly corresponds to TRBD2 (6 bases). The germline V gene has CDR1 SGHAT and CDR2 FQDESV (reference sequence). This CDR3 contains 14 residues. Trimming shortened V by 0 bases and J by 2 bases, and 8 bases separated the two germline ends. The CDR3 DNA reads TGTGCCAGCAGCTTAGCGTGGGGGGCCTACGAGCAGTACTTC. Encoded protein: CASSLAWGAYEQYF.